This passage covers 17 T cell receptor beta chains from one sample sequenced in a study of shared clonotypes between healthy human individuals. Repertoires were generated with immunoSEQ multiplex PCR, while TCRdb's copy carries only in-frame clones and drops some. Of 2 million to 3 million clones listed, around nine tenths are singletons. The specimen sequenced was naive CD4+ T cells sorted from blood. Subset described: CD45RA+ positively selected. Every receptor here comes from a man aged 18 to 29 in good health.

The chain is built from TRBV27 and TRBJ1-6; D is perhaps TRBD1 (5 bases). CDR1 MNHEY and CDR2 SMNVEV come from the germline V gene (reference sequence). The CDR3 extends over 15 amino acids. V lost 6 bases and J 6 bases, leaving 15 bases between the germline ends. In DNA, the CDR3 is TGTGCCAGCAGCTCCGGCGGGGGGACTAATTCACCCCTCCACTTT. Translated, it gives CASSSGGGTNSPLHF.

In its sample, this clone was seen once. The genes are TRBV7-2 and TRBJ1-5, with 7 positions matching TRBD1. Germline lookup yields CDR1 SGHTA and CDR2 FQGNSA. This CDR3 has 15 residues. The J segment lost 1 base and the V segment lost 0 bases, leaving 0 bases of the junction unmatched. The CDR3 is CASSLAGQSNQPQHF. For the CDR3, the DNA is TGTGCCAGCAGCTTAGCGGGACAGAGCAATCAGCCCCAGCATTTT.

CDR3 coding DNA: TGTGCCAGCAGTTTCGGACAGTTAGATGAAGCTTTCTTT. Translation gives CASSFGQLDEAFF. The V gene is TRBV28, the J gene TRBJ1-1, with D perhaps matching TRBD1 (6 bases). The V end was cut by 3 bases, the J end by 7 bases, with 12 bases between. Germline V gene data show CDR1 as MDHEN and CDR2 as SYDVKM. CDR3 length: 13 amino acids.

The V and J genes are TRBV5-3 and TRBJ2-7, with TRBD2 matching over 14 bases. TRBV5-3 qualifies as an ORF whose function is uncertain. Unmatched junction bases numbered 10, after V lost 5 bases and J lost 0 bases. The length of the CDR3 is 18 residues. CDR3 nucleotides: TGTGCCAGAAGTTCCGGGACTAGCGGGAGATTGGTCTCCTACGAGCAGTACTTC. Translation gives CARSSGTSGRLVSYEQYF.

The chain couples TRBV7-9 to TRBJ1-1; 11 nucleotides line up with TRBD1. The length of the CDR3 is 15 residues. Germline V CDR1 and CDR2: SEHNR, FQNEAQ (reference sequence). With V trimmed by 5 bases and J by 6 bases, 8 bases remained unmatched. The CDR3 bases are TGTGCCAGCAGCGGGCGGGACAGGGGGTTACCTGAAGCTTTCTTT. Amino acid sequence: CASSGRDRGLPEAFF.

The rearrangement joins TRBV5-4 to TRBJ2-1; no reliable D call. The CDR3 contains 15 residues. Per the germline V gene, CDR1 is SGHNT and CDR2 is YYREEE (reference sequence). Trimming cost V 2 bases and J 6 bases, with 15 bases left between them. CDR3 DNA sequence: TGTGCCAGCAGCTTAGCTGCGAGCCCAGCCAATGAGCAGTTCTTC. Translating gives CASSLAASPANEQFF. Supplemented by reference TRBV5-4 and TRBJ2-1, the full variable domain reads ETGVTQSPTHLIKTRGQQVTLRCSSQSGHNTVSWYQQALGQGPQFIFQYYREEENGRGNFPPRFSGLQFPNYSSELNVNALELDDSALYLCASSLAASPANEQFFGPGTRLTVL.

The V and J genes are TRBV5-4 and TRBJ1-5, with a possible D match to TRBD1 (6 bases). The CDR3 runs to 13 residues. Trimming took 4 bases from V and 5 from J, leaving 10 bases between them. Looked up from germline, CDR1 is SGHNT and CDR2 is YYREEE (reference sequence). The DNA of the CDR3 is TGTGCCAGCAGCCGGGACACCGATCAGCCCCAGCATTTT. Its translation: CASSRDTDQPQHF.

V gene TRBV2 combines with J gene TRBJ1-4; no clear D gene. This CDR3 spans 15 amino acids. Trimming shortened V by 10 bases and J by 0 bases, and 15 bases separated the two germline ends. The germline V gene has CDR1 SNHLY and CDR2 FYNNEI. The CDR3 DNA is TGTGCCAACACCCGGGGTCACTCAACTAATGAAAAACTGTTTTTT. As protein: CANTRGHSTNEKLFF.

This chain connects TRBV28 to TRBJ2-2; D is possibly TRBD2 (6 bases). Germline CDR1 MDHEN, CDR2 SYDVKM. V lost 5 bases, J lost 4 bases, and 11 bases lay in between. CDR3 length equals 14 residues. The CDR3 DNA sequence: TGTGCCAGCAGTAACGGGGGTGCCACCGGGGAGCTGTTTTTT. This sequence encodes CASSNGGATGELFF.

The chain employs TRBV10-1 and TRBJ2-3, with D unresolved. Germline-derived CDR1 and CDR2 are WNHNN and SYGVQD (reference sequence). The CDR3 totals 15 residues. Trimming removed 0 bases from V and 2 bases from J, with 9 bases in between. The CDR3 loop is CASSESLNPTDTQYF. CDR3 nucleotides: TGCGCCAGCAGTGAGTCTCTAAACCCCACAGATACGCAGTATTTT.

CDR3 bases: TGTGCCAGTAGTGGACAGCGGAATTCACCCCTCCACTTT. Amino acids: CASSGQRNSPLHF. This chain links TRBV19 with TRBJ1-6, with D perhaps TRBD1 (6 bases). The CDR3 length is 13 residues. The germline CDR1 and CDR2 sequences are LNHDA and SQIVND (reference sequence). The V gene lost 5 bases and the J gene lost 7 bases, with 9 bases spanning the gap.

The chain recombines TRBV5-1 with TRBJ2-1, with 7 bases matching TRBD1. J gave up 4 bases and V 5 bases, and 18 bases lay outside the gene matches. This CDR3 spans 18 amino acids. Germline V gives CDR1 SGHRS, CDR2 YFSETQ. CDR3 protein: CASRPGQSSLPIYNEQFF. The CDR3, as DNA: TGCGCCAGCAGACCGGGACAGTCATCACTCCCTATATACAATGAGCAGTTCTTC.

The chain links TRBV6-4 to TRBJ2-2; TRBD1 matches 9 bases. The CDR3 covers 15 residues. V shed 6 bases and J 4 bases; nucleotides not matched to a gene: 6. The germline V gene has CDR1 MRHNA and CDR2 SNTAGT. The chain's CDR3 is CASRPGTGFTGELFF. The CDR3 coding sequence is TGTGCCAGCAGGCCCGGGACAGGGTTCACCGGGGAGCTGTTTTTT.

V is TRBV7-8 and J is TRBJ2-7, with 8 bases that match TRBD1. CDR3 length equals 15 residues. Germline V gene sequence: CDR1 SGHVS, CDR2 FQNEAQ. Trimming at V came to 1 base and at J to 2 bases, leaving 4 bases not matched to a gene. The CDR3 reads CASSLVGTGTYEQYF. DNA for the CDR3: TGTGCCAGCAGCTTAGTGGGGACAGGAACCTACGAGCAGTACTTC.

This chain links TRBV6-1 with TRBJ1-2, with D possibly matching TRBD1 (5 bases). The V end was cut by 8 bases, the J end by 5 bases, with 15 bases between. Looked up from germline, CDR1 is MNHNS and CDR2 is SASEGT. This CDR3 has 13 residues. CDR3 protein: CASGEADRYGYTF. CDR3 coding DNA: TGTGCCAGCGGAGAGGCCGACAGATATGGCTACACCTTC.

V usage is TRBV10-1 and J usage is TRBJ2-4; D uncertain. The V and J ends lost 10 bases and 8 bases respectively, with 9 bases between them. This CDR3 comprises 10 residues. Germline values: CDR1 WNHNN, CDR2 SYGVQD (reference sequence). CDR3 loop: CATVPDIQYF. DNA of the CDR3: TGCGCCACCGTCCCTGACATTCAGTACTTC.

This chain joins TRBV5-1 and TRBJ2-7; TRBD2 matches at 11 bases. The V gene end was trimmed by 0 bases and the J gene end by 4 bases; junction bases not matched to a gene: 3. Germline CDR1 SGHRS, CDR2 YFSETQ. The CDR3 is made up of 15 amino acids. The CDR3 bases are TGCGCCAGCAGCTTGGTTCCTAGCGGGGGGTACGAGCAGTACTTC. Amino acids: CASSLVPSGGYEQYF.